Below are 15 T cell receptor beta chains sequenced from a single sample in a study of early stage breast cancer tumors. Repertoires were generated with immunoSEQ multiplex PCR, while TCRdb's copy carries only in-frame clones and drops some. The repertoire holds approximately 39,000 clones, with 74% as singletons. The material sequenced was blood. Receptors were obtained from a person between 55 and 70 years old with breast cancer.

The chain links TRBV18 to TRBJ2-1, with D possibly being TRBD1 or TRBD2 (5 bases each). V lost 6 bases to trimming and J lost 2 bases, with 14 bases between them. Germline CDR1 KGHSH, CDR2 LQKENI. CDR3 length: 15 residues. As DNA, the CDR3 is TGTGCCAGCTCTACCGGGACGGACACCTACAATGAGCAGTTCTTC. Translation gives CASSTGTDTYNEQFF.

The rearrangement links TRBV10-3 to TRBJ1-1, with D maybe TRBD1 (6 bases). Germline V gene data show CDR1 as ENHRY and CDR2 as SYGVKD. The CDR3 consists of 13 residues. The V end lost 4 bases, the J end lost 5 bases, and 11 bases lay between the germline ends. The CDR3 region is CAISVGGGTEAFF. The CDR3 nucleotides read TGTGCCATCAGTGTAGGGGGTGGGACTGAAGCTTTCTTT.

The CDR3 nucleotides read TGTGCCAGCAGTTCTCGGACAGGTCCGAATCAGCCCCAGCATTTT. Its protein product is CASSSRTGPNQPQHF. The chain joins TRBV28 to TRBJ1-5, with TRBD1 matching over 7 bases. The CDR3 is 15 residues long. CDR1 is MDHEN, CDR2 SYDVKM, per germline. The V and J ends lost 4 bases and 4 bases, in that order; junction bases with no gene match: 7.

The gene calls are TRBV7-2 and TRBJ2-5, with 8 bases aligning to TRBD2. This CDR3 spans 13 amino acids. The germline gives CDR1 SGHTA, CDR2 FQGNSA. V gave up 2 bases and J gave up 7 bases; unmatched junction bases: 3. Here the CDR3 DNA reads TGTGCCAGCAGCTTAAACGGGGGGGGGACCCAGTACTTC. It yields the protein CASSLNGGGTQYF.

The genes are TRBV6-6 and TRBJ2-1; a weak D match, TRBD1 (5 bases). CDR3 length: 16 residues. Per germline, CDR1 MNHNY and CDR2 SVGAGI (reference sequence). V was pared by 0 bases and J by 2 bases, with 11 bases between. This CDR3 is CASSYSTEAAYNEQFF. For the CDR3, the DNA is TGTGCCAGCAGTTACTCGACAGAGGCTGCCTACAATGAGCAGTTCTTC.

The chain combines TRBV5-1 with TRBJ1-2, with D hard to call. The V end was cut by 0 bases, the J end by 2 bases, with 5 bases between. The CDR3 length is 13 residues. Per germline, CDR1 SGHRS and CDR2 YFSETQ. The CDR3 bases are TGCGCCAGCAGCTTGGGAGGGAACTATGGCTACACCTTC. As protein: CASSLGGNYGYTF.

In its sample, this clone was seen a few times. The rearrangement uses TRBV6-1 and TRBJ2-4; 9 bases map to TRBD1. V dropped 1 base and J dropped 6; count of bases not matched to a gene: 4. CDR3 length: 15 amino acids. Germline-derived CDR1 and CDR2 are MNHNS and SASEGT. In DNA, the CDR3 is TGTGCCAGCAGTGAAGAGGAGACAGGGGGAAACATTCAGTACTTC. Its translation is CASSEEETGGNIQYF.

The CDR3 is CASSESYGGSGNTIYF. The CDR3 region has the DNA TGTGCCAGCAGTGAAAGTTATGGCGGGTCTGGAAACACCATATATTTT. This chain uses TRBV6-1 with TRBJ1-3; D is unresolved. CDR1 is MNHNS, CDR2 SASEGT, per germline. CDR3 length: 16 amino acids. V lost 2 bases, J lost 1 base, and 12 bases lay in between.

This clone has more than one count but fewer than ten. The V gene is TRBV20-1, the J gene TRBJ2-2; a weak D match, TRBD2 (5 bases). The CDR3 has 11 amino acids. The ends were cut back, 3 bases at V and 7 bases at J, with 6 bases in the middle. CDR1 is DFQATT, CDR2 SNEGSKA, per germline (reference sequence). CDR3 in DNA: TGCAGTGCTAGTCGGGGCGGGGAGCTGTTTTTT. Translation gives CSASRGGELFF.

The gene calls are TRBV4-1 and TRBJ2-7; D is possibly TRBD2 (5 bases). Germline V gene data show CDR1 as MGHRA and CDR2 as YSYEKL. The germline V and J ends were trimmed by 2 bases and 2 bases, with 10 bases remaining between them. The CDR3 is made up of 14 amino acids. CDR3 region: CASSQLAPPYEQYF. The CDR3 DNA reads TGCGCCAGCAGCCAACTAGCTCCCCCCTACGAGCAGTACTTC.

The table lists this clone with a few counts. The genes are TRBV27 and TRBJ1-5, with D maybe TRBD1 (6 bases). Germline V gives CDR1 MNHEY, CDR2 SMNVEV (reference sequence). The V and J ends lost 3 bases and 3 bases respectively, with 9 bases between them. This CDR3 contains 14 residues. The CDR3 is CASSFTGFNQPQHF. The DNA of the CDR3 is TGTGCCAGCAGTTTTACAGGGTTCAATCAGCCCCAGCATTTT.

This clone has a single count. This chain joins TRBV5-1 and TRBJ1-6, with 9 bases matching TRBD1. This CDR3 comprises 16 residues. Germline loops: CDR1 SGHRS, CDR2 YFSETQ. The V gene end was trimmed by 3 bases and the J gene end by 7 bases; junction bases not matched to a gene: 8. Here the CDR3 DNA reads TGCGCCAGCAGCTCCCATAAGGACAGGGGAAATTCACCCCTCCACTTT. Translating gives CASSSHKDRGNSPLHF.

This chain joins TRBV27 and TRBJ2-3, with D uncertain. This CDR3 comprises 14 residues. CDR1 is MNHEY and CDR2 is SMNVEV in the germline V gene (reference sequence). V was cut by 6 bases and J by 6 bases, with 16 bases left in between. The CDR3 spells CASRLRPGDDTQYF. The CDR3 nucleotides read TGTGCCAGCAGGCTGCGTCCTGGAGATGATACGCAGTATTTT.

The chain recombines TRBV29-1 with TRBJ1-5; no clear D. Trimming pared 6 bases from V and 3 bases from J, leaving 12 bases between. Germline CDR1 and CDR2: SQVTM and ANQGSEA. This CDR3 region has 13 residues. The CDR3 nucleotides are TGCAGCGTCATGGGAGGCAACAATCAGCCCCAGCATTTT. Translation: CSVMGGNNQPQHF. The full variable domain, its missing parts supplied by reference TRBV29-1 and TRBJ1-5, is SAVISQKPSRDICQRGTSLTIQCQVDSQVTMMFWYRQQPGQSLTLIATANQGSEATYESGFVIDKFPISRPNLTFSTLTVSNMSPEDSSIYLCSVMGGNNQPQHFGDGTRLSIL.

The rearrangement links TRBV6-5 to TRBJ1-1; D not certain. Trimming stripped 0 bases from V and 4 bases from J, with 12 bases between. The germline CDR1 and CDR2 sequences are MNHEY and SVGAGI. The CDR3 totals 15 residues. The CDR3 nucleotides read TGTGCCAGCAGTTACTCTAGAGGTCGGGGCACTGAAGCTTTCTTT. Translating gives CASSYSRGRGTEAFF.